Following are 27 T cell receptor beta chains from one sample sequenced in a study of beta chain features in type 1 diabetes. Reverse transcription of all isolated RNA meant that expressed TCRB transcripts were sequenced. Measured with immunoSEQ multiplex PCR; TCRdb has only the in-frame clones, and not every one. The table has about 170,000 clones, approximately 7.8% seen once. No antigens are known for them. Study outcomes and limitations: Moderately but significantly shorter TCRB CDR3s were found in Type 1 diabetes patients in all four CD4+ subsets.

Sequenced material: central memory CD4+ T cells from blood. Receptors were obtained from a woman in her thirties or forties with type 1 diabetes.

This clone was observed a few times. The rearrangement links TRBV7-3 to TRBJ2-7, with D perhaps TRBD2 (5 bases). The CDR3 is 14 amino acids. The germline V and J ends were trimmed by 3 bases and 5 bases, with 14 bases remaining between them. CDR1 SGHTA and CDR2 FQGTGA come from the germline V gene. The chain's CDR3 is CASSLGANSHEQYF. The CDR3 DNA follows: TGTGCCAGCAGCTTGGGAGCCAATTCCCACGAGCAGTACTTC.

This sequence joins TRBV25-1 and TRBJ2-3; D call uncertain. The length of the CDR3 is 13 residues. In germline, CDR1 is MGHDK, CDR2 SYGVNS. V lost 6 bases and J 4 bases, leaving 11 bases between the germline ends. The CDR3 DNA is TGTGCCAGCAGCAACTTCGGTTCAGATACGCAGTATTTT. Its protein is CASSNFGSDTQYF.

For the CDR3, the DNA is TGTGCCACCGCCCCCCGCCTAGCTGGCGGGGGTGAGCAGTTCTTC. It yields the protein CATAPRLAGGGEQFF. V is TRBV2 and J is TRBJ2-1; 7 nucleotides agree with TRBD2. This CDR3 has 15 amino acids. Germline V gene lookup returns CDR1 SNHLY and CDR2 FYNNEI. The V gene end was trimmed by 10 bases and the J gene end by 9 bases; junction bases not matched to a gene: 18.

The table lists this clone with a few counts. This chain's CDR3 is CASSLIAQNQHF. The CDR3 nucleotides are TGTGCCAGCAGCTTAATTGCCCAGAACCAGCATTTT. V gene TRBV7-8 combines with J gene TRBJ1-5; D not certain. CDR3 length equals 12 residues. V shed 2 bases and J shed 12 bases, with 11 bases lying between them. In germline, CDR1 is SGHVS, CDR2 FQNEAQ.

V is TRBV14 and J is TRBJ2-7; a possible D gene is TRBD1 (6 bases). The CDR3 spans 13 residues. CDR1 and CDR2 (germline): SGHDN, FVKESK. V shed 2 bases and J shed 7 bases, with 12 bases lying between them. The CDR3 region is CASSQWERGEQYF. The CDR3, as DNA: TGTGCCAGCAGCCAATGGGAGAGGGGGGAGCAGTACTTC.

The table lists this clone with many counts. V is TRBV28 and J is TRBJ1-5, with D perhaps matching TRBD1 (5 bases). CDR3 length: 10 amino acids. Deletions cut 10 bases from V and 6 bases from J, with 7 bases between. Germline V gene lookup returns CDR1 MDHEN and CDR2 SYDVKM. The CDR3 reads CATGGQPQHF. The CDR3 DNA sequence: TGTGCCACCGGGGGTCAGCCCCAGCATTTT.

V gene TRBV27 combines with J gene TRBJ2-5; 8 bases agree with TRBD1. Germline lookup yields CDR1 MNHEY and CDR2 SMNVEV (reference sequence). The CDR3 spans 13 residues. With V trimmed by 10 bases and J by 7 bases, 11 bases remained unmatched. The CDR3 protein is CATSVDTGGTQYF. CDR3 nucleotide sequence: TGTGCCACCTCGGTTGATACAGGGGGGACCCAGTACTTC.

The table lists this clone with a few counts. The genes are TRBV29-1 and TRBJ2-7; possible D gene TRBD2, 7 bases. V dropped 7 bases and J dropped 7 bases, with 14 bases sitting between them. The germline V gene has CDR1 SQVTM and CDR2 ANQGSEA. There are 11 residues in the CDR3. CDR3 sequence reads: CSGIRGGEQYF. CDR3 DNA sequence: TGCAGCGGCATAAGGGGGGGAGAGCAGTACTTC.

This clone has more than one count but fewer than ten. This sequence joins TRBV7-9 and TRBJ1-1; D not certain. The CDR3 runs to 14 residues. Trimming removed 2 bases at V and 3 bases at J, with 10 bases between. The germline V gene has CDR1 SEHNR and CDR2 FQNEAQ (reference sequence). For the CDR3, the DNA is TGTGCCAGCAGCTTAATGGCCGCCGACACTGAAGCTTTCTTT. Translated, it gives CASSLMAADTEAFF.

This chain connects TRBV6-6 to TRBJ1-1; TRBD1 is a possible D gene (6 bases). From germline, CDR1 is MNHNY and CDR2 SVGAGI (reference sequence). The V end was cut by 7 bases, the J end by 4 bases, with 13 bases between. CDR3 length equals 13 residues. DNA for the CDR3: TGTGCCAGCAAACTACAGGGTATCACTGAAGCTTTCTTT. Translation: CASKLQGITEAFF.

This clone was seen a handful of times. CDR3 loop: CASSTTTSGRYNEQFF. DNA for the CDR3: TGTGCCAGTAGTACGACGACTAGCGGAAGATACAATGAGCAGTTCTTC. V and J are TRBV19 and TRBJ2-1; 9 positions agree with TRBD2. Unmatched junction bases numbered 8, after V lost 4 bases and J lost 4 bases. The CDR3 has 16 amino acids. In germline, CDR1 is LNHDA, CDR2 SQIVND (reference sequence).

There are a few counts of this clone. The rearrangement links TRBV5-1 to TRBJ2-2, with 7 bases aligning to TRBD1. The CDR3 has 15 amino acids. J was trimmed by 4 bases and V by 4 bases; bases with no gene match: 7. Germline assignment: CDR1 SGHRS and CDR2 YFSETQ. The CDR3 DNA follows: TGCGCCAGCAGCCTGGTAGGGGACAGCACCGGGGAGCTGTTTTTT. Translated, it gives CASSLVGDSTGELFF.

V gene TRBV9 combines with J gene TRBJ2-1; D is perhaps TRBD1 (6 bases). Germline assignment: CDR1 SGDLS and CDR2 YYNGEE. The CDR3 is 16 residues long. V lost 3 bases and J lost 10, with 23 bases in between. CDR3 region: CASSAATGTSSGEQFF. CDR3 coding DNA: TGTGCCAGCAGCGCGGCTACCGGGACAAGTTCCGGGGAGCAGTTCTTC.

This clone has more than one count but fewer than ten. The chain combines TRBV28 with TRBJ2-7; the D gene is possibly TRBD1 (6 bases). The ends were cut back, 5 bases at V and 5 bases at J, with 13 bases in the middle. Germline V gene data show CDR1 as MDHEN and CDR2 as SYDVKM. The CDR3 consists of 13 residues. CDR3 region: CASSPTGNDEQYF. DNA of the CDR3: TGTGCCAGCAGTCCCACAGGGAACGACGAGCAGTACTTC.

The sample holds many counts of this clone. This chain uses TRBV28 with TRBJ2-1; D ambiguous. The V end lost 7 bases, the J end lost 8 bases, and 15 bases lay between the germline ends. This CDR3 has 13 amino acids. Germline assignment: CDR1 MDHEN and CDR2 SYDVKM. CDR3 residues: CASTEYRVDEQFF. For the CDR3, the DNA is TGTGCCAGCACTGAATATCGGGTCGATGAGCAGTTCTTC. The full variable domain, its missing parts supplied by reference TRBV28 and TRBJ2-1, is DVKVTQSSRYLVKRTGEKVFLECVQDMDHENMFWYRQDPGLGLRLIYFSYDVKMKEKGDIPEGYSVSREKKERFSLILESASTNQTSMYLCASTEYRVDEQFFGPGTRLTVL.

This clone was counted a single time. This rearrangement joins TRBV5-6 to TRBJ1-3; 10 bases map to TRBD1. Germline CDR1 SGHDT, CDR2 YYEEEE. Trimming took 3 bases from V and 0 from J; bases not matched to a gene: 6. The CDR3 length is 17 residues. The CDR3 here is CASSYRDRGLSGNTIYF. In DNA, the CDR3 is TGTGCCAGCAGCTACCGGGACAGGGGACTCTCTGGAAACACCATATATTTT.

CDR3 sequence (DNA): TGTGCCAGCAGTTTGTCGGGACAGCAAGAGACCCAGTACTTC. It is translated as CASSLSGQQETQYF. This chain uses TRBV28 with TRBJ2-5, with 7 nucleotides matching TRBD1. V shed 3 bases, J shed 2 bases, and the junction held 3 bases outside the gene matches. Germline V gives CDR1 MDHEN, CDR2 SYDVKM. The length of the CDR3 is 14 residues.

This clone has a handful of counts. The CDR3 region is CASSFSTGGHTDTQYF. The CDR3 nucleotides read TGTGCCAGCAGCTTCTCGACAGGGGGACACACAGATACGCAGTATTTT. The rearrangement joins TRBV11-2 to TRBJ2-3, with 9 bases aligning to TRBD1. Germline CDR1 SGHAT, CDR2 FQNNGV. The CDR3 contains 16 residues. The J segment lost 2 bases and the V segment lost 3 bases, leaving 6 bases of the junction unmatched.

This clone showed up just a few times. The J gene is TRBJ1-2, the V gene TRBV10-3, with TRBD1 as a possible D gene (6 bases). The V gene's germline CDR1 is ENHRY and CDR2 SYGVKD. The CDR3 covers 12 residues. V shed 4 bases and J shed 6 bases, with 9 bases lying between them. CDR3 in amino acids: CAISAGDDGYTF. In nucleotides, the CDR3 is TGTGCCATCAGTGCAGGGGACGATGGCTACACCTTC.

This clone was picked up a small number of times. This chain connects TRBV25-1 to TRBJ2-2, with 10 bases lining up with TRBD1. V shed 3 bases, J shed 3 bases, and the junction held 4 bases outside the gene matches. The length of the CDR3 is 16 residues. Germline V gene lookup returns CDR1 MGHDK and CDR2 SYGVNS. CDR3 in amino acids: CASSDPGQGYTGELFF. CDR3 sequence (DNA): TGTGCCAGCAGTGACCCGGGACAGGGGTACACCGGGGAGCTGTTTTTT.

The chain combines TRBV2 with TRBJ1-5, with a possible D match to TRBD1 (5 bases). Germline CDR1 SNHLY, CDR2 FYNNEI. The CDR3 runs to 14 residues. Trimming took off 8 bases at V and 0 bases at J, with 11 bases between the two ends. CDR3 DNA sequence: TGTGCCAGCGGGGGGACGTCTAGCAATCAGCCCCAGCATTTT. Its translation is CASGGTSSNQPQHF.

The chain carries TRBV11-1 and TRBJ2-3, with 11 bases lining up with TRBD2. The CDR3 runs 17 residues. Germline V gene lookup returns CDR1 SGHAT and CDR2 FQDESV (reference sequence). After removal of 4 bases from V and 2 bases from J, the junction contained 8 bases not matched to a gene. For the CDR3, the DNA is TGTGCCAGCAGCTCCGGAAGACTAGCGGGGTACACAGATACGCAGTATTTT. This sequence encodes CASSSGRLAGYTDTQYF.

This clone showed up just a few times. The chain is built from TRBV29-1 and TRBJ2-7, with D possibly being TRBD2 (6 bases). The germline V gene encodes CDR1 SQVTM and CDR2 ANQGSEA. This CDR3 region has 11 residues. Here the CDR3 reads CSGTYAYEQYF. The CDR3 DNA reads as TGCTCCGGGACTTACGCCTACGAGCAGTACTTC.

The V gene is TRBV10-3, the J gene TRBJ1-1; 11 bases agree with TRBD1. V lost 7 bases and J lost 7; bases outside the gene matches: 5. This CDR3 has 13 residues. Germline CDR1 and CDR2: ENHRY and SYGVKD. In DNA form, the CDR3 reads TGTGCCATCATTGGGACAGGGGGAGGTGAAGCTTTCTTT. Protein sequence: CAIIGTGGGEAFF.

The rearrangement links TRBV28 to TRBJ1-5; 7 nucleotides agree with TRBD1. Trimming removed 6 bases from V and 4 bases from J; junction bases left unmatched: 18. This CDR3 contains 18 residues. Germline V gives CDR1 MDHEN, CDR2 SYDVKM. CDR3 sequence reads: CASSVRPSGTALNQPQHF. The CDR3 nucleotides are TGTGCCAGCAGCGTGAGGCCCTCAGGGACAGCTTTGAATCAGCCCCAGCATTTT.

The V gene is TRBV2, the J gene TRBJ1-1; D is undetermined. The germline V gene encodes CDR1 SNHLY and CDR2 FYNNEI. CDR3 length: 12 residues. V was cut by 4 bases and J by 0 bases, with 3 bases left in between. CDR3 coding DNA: TGTGCCAGCAGTGTAATGAACACTGAAGCTTTCTTT. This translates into CASSVMNTEAFF.

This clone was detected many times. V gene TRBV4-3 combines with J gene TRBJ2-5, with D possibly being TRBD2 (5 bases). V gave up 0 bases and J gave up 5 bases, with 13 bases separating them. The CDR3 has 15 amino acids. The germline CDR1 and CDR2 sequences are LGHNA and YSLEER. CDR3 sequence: CASSQESGSWETQYF. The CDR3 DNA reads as TGCGCCAGCAGCCAAGAGTCGGGGTCCTGGGAGACCCAGTACTTC.